The present T cell receptor (beta chain) was sequenced within a study of cytomegalovirus exposure and HLA in healthy donors. Regarding the study as a whole: In a later analysis, a missense DCLRE1C variant was linked to TCR beta V- and J-gene trimming. Data from an earlier analysis indicated that most TCR beta V segments were productive either about 90% or about 30% of the time.

The primer mix had 60 Vbeta and 13 Jbeta primers. The protocol was immunoSEQ multiplex PCR, while the TCRdb copy is restricted to in-frame clones and leaves out a portion. Found here are 85,000 to 100,000 clones, around four fifths of them singletons; the top ten hold 4.1%. This clone has a single count. Its antigen is not known. Looked up from germline, CDR1 is MNHNS and CDR2 is SASEGT. This CDR3 comprises 13 residues. V shed 6 bases and J 4 bases; nucleotides not matched to a gene: 4. The specimen sequenced was PBMCs. This sequence was found in a woman aged 40 to 50 in good health and CMV-seropositive. The rearrangement links TRBV6-1 to TRBJ2-7; 9 bases match TRBD2. CDR3 in DNA: TGTGCCAGCAGCGGACTAGCGTCGTACGAGCAGTACTTC. Residues: CASSGLASYEQYF.